This T cell receptor beta chain was profiled in a study of blood T cell repertoires in COVID-19. About the research overall: The samples span acute and convalescent COVID-19 from the United States, Italy and Spain. Nucleic acid was either cDNA or gDNA, and it came from T cells, B-cell-depleted T cells, or PBMCs.

Source study methods: It was from reference gene primer amplification that nucleated cell counts were estimated. The protocol was immunoSEQ multiplex PCR, while the TCRdb copy is restricted to in-frame clones and leaves out a portion. V, J and clone size derive from that table, while D and trimming were established from the DNA sequence. Seen here are around 82,000 clones, more than 80% observed once, and the top ten hold 6.9%. Trimming removed 1 base at V and 5 bases at J, with 15 bases between. There are 15 residues in the CDR3. Germline CDR1 and CDR2: SGHTA and FQGNSA. The sample taken for sequencing was peripheral blood. The source of this sequence is a human donor in a cohort sampled during active COVID-19. The chain joins TRBV7-2 to TRBJ2-7; D is perhaps TRBD1 (5 bases). The CDR3 spells CASSLDTPGPNEQYF. The CDR3 DNA follows: TGTGCCAGCAGCTTAGATACCCCAGGGCCCAACGAGCAGTACTTC.